This T cell receptor (beta chain) was found in a study of T cells in Graves' hyperthyroidism and ophthalmopathy (dated by TCRdb to between 2017 and 2020). In terms of the full investigation: Peripheral blood was sampled at the time of initial diagnosis, prior to any treatment. TCR V-J signatures able to tell the groups apart were searched for in a discovery cohort of 100 patients, of whom roughly 42 had Graves' ophthalmopathy and roughly 58 had stable Graves' hyperthyroidism. Prospective prediction of ophthalmopathy was tested in an independent validation cohort of approximately 18 hyperthyroidism patients and 15 to 17 patients who later progressed to ophthalmopathy. For training and testing, the approximately 97 patients in the discovery cohort were randomly divided in a 7:3 ratio. In six Graves' hyperthyroidism patients, the study also compared T-cell repertoires from thyroid tissue with T-cell repertoires from blood. Following sampling, methimazole starting at 30 mg daily was given to hyperthyroidism patients, and high-dose intravenous methylprednisolone was given to ophthalmopathy patients. The paper describes TCR Vbeta CDR3 sequencing of roughly 130 peripheral blood samples, made up of 43 ophthalmopathy patients, around 78 hyperthyroidism patients and roughly 17 progressor patients. Beyond this particular receptor, the publication reports: No statistical method was used to fix the sample size in advance, and group allocation was not hidden from the investigators. A model built on a 13 V-J signature distinguished ophthalmopathy from stable hyperthyroidism, reaching roughly 88% sensitivity and approximately 81% specificity in cross-validation and 80%/75% in testing. Blood samples also contained most of the expanded thyroid clonotypes (frequency above 0.001), which suggests that blood repertoires may reflect thyroid immune responses. During validation, the model predicted progression to ophthalmopathy a median of around 6 months ahead of onset, with around 70% sensitivity and roughly 75% specificity.

This clonotype was seen only a few times. Its antigen target is currently unknown. Qualities for individual bases were not recorded, and no much larger clone is one base off. Ophthalmopathy patients had moderately to severely active disease, Clinical Activity Score of at least 3, NOSPECS grade of at least 4, and duration under 3 months. Patients with uncontrolled infections, other autoimmune diseases, pregnancy or lactation were excluded. Diagnoses relied on clinical symptoms, serum thyroxine and TRAb, thyroid ultrasound and orbital computed tomography. PBMCs were isolated from about 10 ml of fresh peripheral blood by Ficoll-Paque density gradient centrifugation. Trizol reagent was used to extract total RNA, and RNA quality was then checked on an Agilent 2100 Bioanalyzer. At the junction V is shortened by 5 bases and J by 5 bases, with 9 bases in between. Sequences SGHTA (CDR1) and FQGNSA (CDR2) are obtained from the germline V gene. From its cysteine to its phenylalanine, the CDR3 spans 12 amino acids. Only the CDR3 region is kept as DNA, spanning 36 bases read in frame from base 1.

The TCR beta CDR3 regions were amplified from the RNA transcripts. For the first round of RT-PCR on the TCR CDR3, the HTBI primer set was used together with the Qiagen OneStep RT-PCR kit. A second multiplex PCR round built the libraries, followed by size selection and purification. Paired-end sequencing of the libraries was performed with 100 bp reads on an Illumina HiSeq2000. Regarding the original processing steps: SOAPnuke was used to process the raw data, removing reads that contained adapters or uncalled bases, had a mean Phred below 15, or lacked an exact match to the constant primer or identifier. High-quality paired reads were merged using COPE v1.2.5, and each unique nucleotide sequence was defined as a clonotype. MiTCR v1.1 was used to align clonotypes to the IMGT TRBV, TRBD and TRBJ reference segments. Only V-J combinations with frequency above 0.0001, covering 99.2% of repertoires, were analysed. The TCS score was defined as F50 (clonal expansion) divided by E x V (chaos), with BLOSUM62-based TCRdist calculated between CDR3 peptides within each V-J. Welch's t-statistics and random forest reduced 500 to 650 V-J features to 10 to 15, which were used in a naive Bayes classifier (R e1071). TCRdb reran the public reads through fastp at Q25 and MiXCR, keeping productive beta chains. Entries that share a CDR3 protein sequence are merged under the most common genes and DNA. In this record, the V and J calls reflect TCRdb's handling and not the investigators' own analysis. Within this sample are 250,000 to 300,000 distinct CDR3 sequences, with roughly 20% of them counted one time only. The top ten clonotypes cover approximately 35% of the sample.

The V and J segments used are TRBV7-2 and TRBJ2-5, with no D gene named confidently. This sequence originates from a man aged 50-60 years with Graves' ophthalmopathy. The sequenced sample consisted of blood. The CDR3 here reads CASSVTRETQYF. At the DNA level, the sequence is TGTGCCAGCAGCGTAACGCGGGAGACCCAGTACTTC. With the rest looked up from the reference TRBV7-2 and TRBJ2-5 genes rather than sequenced, the full variable domain is GAGVSQSPSNKVTEKGKDVELRCDPISGHTALYWYRQSLGQGLEFLIYFQGNSAPDKSGLPSDRFSAERTGGSVSTLTIQRTQQEDSAVYLCASSVTRETQYFGPGTRLLVL.